This T cell receptor (beta chain) is from a study of blood T cell repertoires in COVID-19. Across the study: Samples taken during acute and convalescent COVID-19 were collected in the United States, Italy and Spain.

CDR3 length equals 11 residues. Germline V gives CDR1 DFQATT, CDR2 SNEGSKA (reference sequence). V lost 2 bases and J 6 bases, leaving 8 bases between the germline ends. Repertoires were generated with immunoSEQ multiplex PCR, while TCRdb's copy carries only in-frame clones and drops some. The top ten clones hold roughly a quarter of a sample with 50,000 to 60,000 clones, roughly 89% of them seen once. J is TRBJ2-7 and V is TRBV20-1; tentatively, D is TRBD1 (5 bases). The sequenced material came from peripheral blood. The source is a human donor in a cohort sampled during active COVID-19. The CDR3 DNA sequence: TGCAGTGCTAGATTCAGGGCCGAGCAGTACTTC. Translating gives CSARFRAEQYF.